One sample yielded the 4 T cell receptor beta chains listed below, sequenced in a study of identical twins. TCRdb called the 5' RACE reads again in MiXCR, with one record for every CDR3 protein. The repertoire has roughly 700,000 distinct CDR3 sequences, less than 10% of them found once; the top ten carry roughly 0.97%. These records were also assigned to another study, of yellow fever vaccine responses in identical twins.

Input material: PBMCs. These receptors were collected from a woman between 18 and 29 years old in good health.

This clonotype has a handful of counts. The chain carries TRBV15 and TRBJ2-7; the match to TRBD2 covers 9 bases. The CDR3 sequence is 14 residues long. Trimming at V came to 4 bases and at J to 5 bases, leaving 6 bases not matched to a gene. Germline V gives CDR1 LNHNV, CDR2 YYDKDF (reference sequence). CDR3 in amino acids: CATSTSGEGDEQYF. The CDR3 nucleotides are TGTGCCACCAGCACTAGCGGGGAAGGAGACGAGCAGTACTTC.

This chain joins TRBV3-1 and TRBJ2-3; TRBD2 might be the D (5 bases). CDR1 and CDR2 (germline): LGHDT, YNNKEL (reference sequence). The CDR3 contains 14 residues. V was shortened by 6 bases and J by 7 bases, with 17 bases between the two germline ends. In nucleotides, the CDR3 is TGTGCCAGCAGACCCGGACTGGCGGACCATACGCAGTATTTT. As protein: CASRPGLADHTQYF.

This clonotype has just a few counts. V is TRBV7-9 and J is TRBJ2-7; 8 positions match TRBD1. After removal of 5 bases from V and 3 bases from J, the junction contained 15 bases not matched to a gene. The CDR3 spans 17 residues. The germline V gene has CDR1 SEHNR and CDR2 FQNEAQ (reference sequence). The CDR3 is CASSPDGQGSVFYEQYF. The CDR3 DNA is TGTGCCAGCAGCCCCGATGGACAGGGTTCAGTCTTCTACGAGCAGTACTTC.

This clonotype was observed a few times. This sequence joins TRBV21-1 and TRBJ2-7; TRBD1, as called in the table, went unchecked against the DNA. TRBV21-1 is noted as a pseudogene. The CDR3 is 17 amino acids. Written as DNA, the CDR3 is TGTGCCAGCAAAAACAGGGAGGGACAGGGGGCTATCGACGAGCAGTACTTC. It translates to CASKNREGQGAIDEQYF.